This TCR beta chain was documented in a study of early T cells in non-severe SARS-CoV-2 infection. In its sample, this clonotype was seen a few times. TCRdb passed the 5' RACE reads through MiXCR, listing each CDR3 protein once. The sample consists of tens of thousands of distinct CDR3 sequences, around 6.3% of them appearing once. Sequencing used whole blood, obtained at baseline. The clonotype originates from an adult who was a healthcare worker with PCR-confirmed SARS-CoV-2 infection or an uninfected control (not recorded which).

The CDR3 DNA reads as TGCAGTGCTACACGACAGAGCTCCTATAATTCACCCCTCCACTTT. Protein sequence: CSATRQSSYNSPLHF. This chain connects TRBV20-1 to TRBJ1-6; D might be TRBD1 (5 bases). The germline V gene encodes CDR1 DFQATT and CDR2 SNEGSKA (reference sequence). The CDR3 length is 15 residues. V lost 4 bases, J lost 0 bases, and 10 bases lay in between.